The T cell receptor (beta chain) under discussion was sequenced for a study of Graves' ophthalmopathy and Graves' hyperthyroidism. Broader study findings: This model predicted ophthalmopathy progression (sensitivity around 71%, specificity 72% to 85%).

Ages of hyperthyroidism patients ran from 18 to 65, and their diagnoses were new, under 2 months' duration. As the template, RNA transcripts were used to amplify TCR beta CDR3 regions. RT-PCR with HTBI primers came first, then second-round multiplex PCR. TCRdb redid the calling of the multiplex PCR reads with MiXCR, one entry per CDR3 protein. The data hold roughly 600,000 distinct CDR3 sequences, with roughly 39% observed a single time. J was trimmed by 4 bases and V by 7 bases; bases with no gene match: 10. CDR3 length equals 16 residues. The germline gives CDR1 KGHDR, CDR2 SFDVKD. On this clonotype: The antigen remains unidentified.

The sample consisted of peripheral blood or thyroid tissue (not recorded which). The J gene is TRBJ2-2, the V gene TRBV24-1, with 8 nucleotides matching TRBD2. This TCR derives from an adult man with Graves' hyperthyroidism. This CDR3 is CATSPPGGGATGELFF. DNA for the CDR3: TGTGCCACCAGCCCCCCGGGGGGGGGGGCCACCGGGGAGCTGTTTTTT.